This TCR beta chain was identified during a study of T cell repertoires in ileal Crohn's disease. Included were adult ileal or ileocolonic Crohn's patients indicated for ileocolonic resection. The CDR3 has 16 residues. After removal of 6 bases from V and 3 bases from J, the junction contained 7 bases not matched to a gene. Per germline, CDR1 MNHNY and CDR2 SVGAGI (reference sequence). This table comes from immunoSEQ multiplex PCR, and its TCRdb copy is limited to in-frame clones, with some not included. The sample includes approximately 13,000 clones, around 78% of them seen just once. This clonotype was sampled from an adult with Crohn's disease. The chain is built from TRBV6-6 and TRBJ2-3; 12 bases align to TRBD2. The sequencing input was ileal tissue. This CDR3 reads CASSPRLAGVTDTQYF. The CDR3 coding sequence is TGTGCCAGCAGCCCCAGACTAGCGGGGGTTACAGATACGCAGTATTTT.